This passage covers 13 T cell receptor beta chains from one sample sequenced in a study of blood T cell repertoires in COVID-19. TCRdb's copy holds only in-frame clones and misses some; the assay was immunoSEQ multiplex PCR. The repertoire consists of over 250,000 clones, with 70% to 90% occurring once and the leading ten covering approximately 6%. Sequences were obtained from peripheral blood. The receptors were sampled from a woman aged 45-65 years with COVID-19, enrolled during active disease.

The chain employs TRBV2 and TRBJ1-1; D unresolved. The CDR3 sequence is 12 residues long. The V and J ends lost 6 bases and 6 bases respectively, with 11 bases between them. The germline V gene has CDR1 SNHLY and CDR2 FYNNEI. This CDR3 reads CASRLASAEAFF. CDR3 DNA sequence: TGTGCCAGCAGGTTGGCTAGCGCTGAAGCTTTCTTT.

A single count supports this clone. The rearrangement uses TRBV12-3 or TRBV12-4 and TRBJ1-3; the D is unclear. The V end was cut by 4 bases, the J end by 6 bases, with 10 bases between. The CDR3 spans 13 residues. The CDR3 here is CASSWEVANTIYF. The CDR3 DNA sequence: TGTGCCAGCAGTTGGGAGGTTGCAAACACCATATATTTT.

The rearrangement links TRBV27 to TRBJ2-7; 7 bases align to TRBD1. Germline V gene sequence: CDR1 MNHEY, CDR2 SMNVEV (reference sequence). V lost 3 bases to trimming and J lost 3 bases; unmatched junction nucleotides: 2. The CDR3 contains 13 residues. This chain's CDR3 is CASSLGQYYEQYF. As DNA, the CDR3 is TGTGCCAGCAGTTTGGGACAGTACTACGAGCAGTACTTC.

The chain combines TRBV6-5 with TRBJ1-5, with D perhaps matching TRBD1 (5 bases). Germline CDR1 MNHEY, CDR2 SVGAGI. Between the trimmed V and J ends, which lost 2 bases and 2 bases, there was a span of 10 bases. CDR3 length: 15 amino acids. DNA for the CDR3: TGTGCCAGCAGTTACAGAGCGGGGGGCAATCAGCCCCAGCATTTT. This codes for CASSYRAGGNQPQHF.

The chain recombines TRBV27 with TRBJ2-2; D is ambiguous. V dropped 6 bases and J dropped 4 bases, with 15 bases sitting between them. Germline lookup yields CDR1 MNHEY and CDR2 SMNVEV (reference sequence). The length of the CDR3 is 15 residues. CDR3 sequence reads: CASSKTSSVTGELFF. As DNA, the CDR3 is TGTGCCAGCAGCAAAACCTCTTCGGTCACCGGGGAGCTGTTTTTT.

The V gene is TRBV15, the J gene TRBJ2-7, with a possible D match to TRBD2 (7 bases). Trimming cost V 6 bases and J 3 bases, with 15 bases left between them. This CDR3 is built from 14 residues. Germline lookup yields CDR1 LNHNV and CDR2 YYDKDF (reference sequence). The CDR3 loop reads CATSERDTDYEQYF. The CDR3 nucleotides read TGTGCCACCAGTGAGCGGGACACCGACTACGAGCAGTACTTC.

This sequence joins TRBV30 and TRBJ2-5; TRBD1 is a possible D gene (6 bases). CDR3 length: 11 amino acids. Per germline, CDR1 GTSNPN and CDR2 SVGIG (reference sequence). The V gene lost 7 bases and the J gene lost 1 base, with 7 bases spanning the gap. DNA for the CDR3: TGTGCCTCGACAGGCCAAGAGACCCAGTACTTC. It yields the protein CASTGQETQYF.

J is TRBJ2-2 and V is TRBV24-1; D possibly corresponds to TRBD2 (5 bases). Germline V gene lookup returns CDR1 KGHDR and CDR2 SFDVKD. The V gene lost 9 bases and the J gene lost 5 bases, with 21 bases spanning the gap. The CDR3 totals 16 residues. The CDR3 sequence: CATARGSGVGTGELFF. Here the CDR3 DNA reads TGTGCCACCGCCCGAGGGAGCGGAGTAGGGACCGGGGAGCTGTTTTTT.

The rearrangement uses TRBV4-1 and TRBJ1-5; D uncertain. The CDR3 spans 15 residues. The germline V gene has CDR1 MGHRA and CDR2 YSYEKL. Trimming stripped 0 bases from V and 0 bases from J, with 6 bases between. CDR3 loop: CASSQDRYSNQPQHF. CDR3 nucleotide sequence: TGCGCCAGCAGCCAAGATCGGTATAGCAATCAGCCCCAGCATTTT.

Regarding this clone: This same CDR3 is encoded by further DNA sequences in the sample. V and J are TRBV4-2 and TRBJ2-7; 10 bases agree with TRBD2. Losses at the gene ends were 0 bases for V and 3 bases for J; bases not matched to a gene: 2. Germline V gene sequence: CDR1 LGHNA, CDR2 YNFKEQ. This CDR3 spans 15 amino acids. The CDR3 loop is CASSQDLAGVYEQYF. In DNA form, the CDR3 reads TGTGCCAGCAGCCAAGATCTAGCGGGAGTCTACGAGCAGTACTTC.

The chain is built from TRBV6-6 and TRBJ2-1; 9 nucleotides line up with TRBD2. The germline gives CDR1 MNHNY, CDR2 SVGAGI (reference sequence). Trimming removed 5 bases from V and 0 bases from J; junction bases left unmatched: 14. The CDR3 is made up of 19 amino acids. CDR3 residues: CASSPGTSRVGSSYNEQFF. CDR3 nucleotide sequence: TGTGCCAGCAGTCCCGGGACTAGCAGGGTGGGGAGCTCCTACAATGAGCAGTTCTTC.

The chain joins TRBV7-9 to TRBJ2-1; the match to TRBD2 covers 7 bases. V shed 3 bases, J shed 5 bases, and the junction held 4 bases outside the gene matches. CDR3 length equals 14 residues. Germline V gives CDR1 SEHNR, CDR2 FQNEAQ (reference sequence). As DNA, the CDR3 is TGTGCCAGCAGCTTTATGCTAGCGGACAATGAGCAGTTCTTC. Its translation: CASSFMLADNEQFF. The full variable domain, its missing parts supplied by reference TRBV7-9 and TRBJ2-1, is DTGVSQNPRHKITKRGQNVTFRCDPISEHNRLYWYRQTLGQGPEFLTYFQNEAQLEKSRLLSDRFSAERPKGSFSTLEIQRTEQGDSAMYLCASSFMLADNEQFFGPGTRLTVL.

This sequence joins TRBV29-1 and TRBJ1-2, with 9 bases matching TRBD1. Unmatched junction bases numbered 6, after V lost 7 bases and J lost 3 bases. The germline gives CDR1 SQVTM, CDR2 ANQGSEA. CDR3 length equals 13 residues. Here the CDR3 reads CSATGGADYGYTF. As DNA, the CDR3 is TGCAGCGCAACAGGGGGCGCAGACTATGGCTACACCTTC.